These 32 T cell receptor beta chains share one sample of origin, sequenced in a study of Graves' ophthalmopathy and Graves' hyperthyroidism (dated by TCRdb to 2016 to 2018). Sequencing relied on an Illumina HiSeq 2000. TCR beta CDR3 regions were amplified from RNA transcripts for repertoire sequencing. A first-round RT-PCR used HTBI primers with the Qiagen OneStep RT-PCR kit, followed by a second-round multiplex PCR, size selection and purification. The public sequencing data were trimmed at Q25 with fastp and processed into clonotypes with MiXCR by TCRdb, which kept only in-frame beta chains. A single entry per CDR3 protein holds the most common genes and DNA from its merged rows. Recorded for this sample are about 740,000 distinct CDR3 sequences; about 44% of them occurred a single time. The top ten clonotypes cover 44% of the sample. Sequencing was done on a sample of peripheral blood. These receptors were obtained from an adult man with Graves' ophthalmopathy.

The chain recombines TRBV7-8 with TRBJ2-3; D is unresolved. V lost 5 bases and J lost 6, with 12 bases in between. In germline, CDR1 is SGHVS, CDR2 FQNEAQ. The CDR3 is 13 amino acids. The CDR3 sequence is CASSPMGRDTQYF. CDR3 sequence (DNA): TGTGCCAGCAGCCCTATGGGTCGCGATACGCAGTATTTT.

This clonotype came up once. The chain carries TRBV29-1 and TRBJ2-7, with 12 bases lining up with TRBD2. The CDR3 is 17 amino acids. J lost 2 bases, V lost 0 bases, and 8 bases had no gene match. In germline, CDR1 is SQVTM, CDR2 ANQGSEA. CDR3 region: CSVEDSSGGDKTYEQYF. In DNA, the CDR3 is TGCAGCGTTGAAGACTCTAGCGGGGGGGATAAAACCTACGAGCAGTACTTC.

This clonotype was seen only a few times. The genes are TRBV4-3 and TRBJ1-6; D remains ambiguous. The CDR3 spans 18 residues. V lost 0 bases, J lost 0 bases, and 12 bases lay in between. Germline loops: CDR1 LGHNA, CDR2 YSLEER. The DNA for the CDR3 is TGCGCCAGCAGCCAAGAGACCTTTAGGGTCTCCTATAATTCACCCCTCCACTTT. Residues: CASSQETFRVSYNSPLHF.

CDR3 bases: TGTGCCAGCAGTATCGGGGGGGGGAATTACCTGGGCGAGCAGTACTTC. It codes for CASSIGGGNYLGEQYF. The V call is TRBV25-1, the J call TRBJ2-7, with 8 positions matching TRBD2. This CDR3 region has 16 residues. The V gene's germline CDR1 is MGHDK and CDR2 SYGVNS. The V and J ends lost 5 bases and 6 bases, in that order; junction bases with no gene match: 15.

CDR3 in DNA: TGTGCCAGCACAAAACAAACCGGGACAGGGATGTTATTGACTGAAGCTTTCTTT. It translates to CASTKQTGTGMLLTEAFF. This sequence joins TRBV21-1 and TRBJ1-1; the table's D call, TRBD1, has no DNA check behind it. TRBV21-1 is noted as a pseudogene. The CDR3 spans 18 residues.

This clonotype was counted a few times. The J gene is TRBJ2-5, the V gene TRBV5-1, with 8 bases fitting TRBD1. Germline CDR1 and CDR2: SGHRS and YFSETQ. This CDR3 has 15 amino acids. V was clipped by 6 bases and J by 3 bases; unmatched bases: 10. The DNA for the CDR3 is TGCGCCAGCACCCCATGGTCAGGGGGCGAAGAGACCCAGTACTTC. Translated, it gives CASTPWSGGEETQYF.

J is TRBJ2-2 and V is TRBV10-3, with TRBD1 matching 7 bases. Germline V CDR1 and CDR2: ENHRY, SYGVKD. V lost 10 bases and J lost 3; bases outside the gene matches: 11. There are 15 residues in the CDR3. CDR3 sequence reads: CASSRQGIDTGELFF. For the CDR3, the DNA is TGTGCCAGCAGCCGACAGGGAATAGACACCGGGGAGCTGTTTTTT.

The chain has TRBV24-1 and TRBJ1-5; 10 positions agree with TRBD1. This CDR3 comprises 14 residues. CDR1 is KGHDR and CDR2 is SFDVKD in the germline V gene. J lost 5 bases, V lost 9 bases, and 6 bases had no gene match. CDR3 region: CATGTGTGDQPQHF. CDR3 nucleotide sequence: TGTGCCACCGGGACCGGGACAGGGGATCAGCCCCAGCATTTT.

This clonotype has at least ten counts. The chain joins TRBV7-2 to TRBJ1-1; unclear D gene. V shed 1 base and J shed 1 base, with 4 bases lying between them. Per germline, CDR1 SGHTA and CDR2 FQGNSA. CDR3 length: 13 amino acids. The CDR3 loop reads CASSLVKNTEAFF. The CDR3 coding sequence is TGTGCCAGCAGCTTAGTTAAGAACACTGAAGCTTTCTTT.

This clonotype was seen repeatedly, ten times or more. The genes are TRBV7-6 and TRBJ1-5; possible D gene TRBD1, 6 bases. Between the trimmed V and J ends, which lost 5 bases and 4 bases, there was a span of 9 bases. CDR3 length equals 13 residues. Germline V lookup: CDR1 SGHVS, CDR2 FNYEAQ. The CDR3 nucleotides read TGTGCCAGCAGCCGGACAGCGAATCAGCCCCAGCATTTT. Protein sequence: CASSRTANQPQHF.

A word on this clonotype: This may be a read error, as it is one base from a much larger clone. This chain joins TRBV7-9 and TRBJ1-1; D is possibly TRBD1 (5 bases). The germline gives CDR1 SEHNR, CDR2 FQNEAQ (reference sequence). V was shortened by 8 bases and J by 1 base, with 17 bases between the two germline ends. The CDR3 covers 15 residues. In DNA, the CDR3 is TGTGCCAGCGGCCCAATCGGGGGGGAGAACACTGAAGCTTTCTTT. It encodes CASGPIGGENTEAFF.

This clonotype was seen at least ten times. CDR3: CASSLGTRDSPYF. The DNA for the CDR3 is TGTGCCAGCAGCTTAGGGACTAGGGATTCGCCGTACTTC. V gene TRBV7-2 combines with J gene TRBJ2-5; 7 nucleotides agree with TRBD2. The CDR3 sequence is 13 residues long. CDR1 and CDR2 (germline): SGHTA, FQGNSA. Trimming cost V 1 base and J 13 bases; bases outside gene matches: 9.

The V and J genes are TRBV5-8 and TRBJ2-5; no definite D call. The germline V gene has CDR1 SGHTS and CDR2 YDEGEE. This CDR3 comprises 15 residues. Trimming removed 3 bases from V and 4 bases from J, with 16 bases in between. The CDR3 nucleotides read TGTGCCAGCAGCTCCGCCCCGAGTTCGGGAGAGACCCAGTACTTC. This encodes CASSSAPSSGETQYF.

J is TRBJ2-6 and V is TRBV9, with 7 nucleotides matching TRBD1. Germline V lookup: CDR1 SGDLS, CDR2 YYNGEE. V shed 3 bases, J shed 0 bases, and the junction held 6 bases outside the gene matches. This CDR3 contains 17 residues. The CDR3 nucleotides read TGTGCCAGCAGCGGAGGGGGCGAGAGCTCTGGGGCCAACGTCCTGACTTTC. Amino acid sequence: CASSGGGESSGANVLTF.

V gene TRBV15 combines with J gene TRBJ1-1, with D uncertain. This CDR3 region has 15 residues. V lost 0 bases and J lost 0, with 8 bases in between. Germline V CDR1 and CDR2: LNHNV, YYDKDF (reference sequence). Here the CDR3 DNA reads TGTGCCACCAGCAGAGAACGTTCCATGAACACTGAAGCTTTCTTT. Amino acids: CATSRERSMNTEAFF. The full variable domain, in which reference TRBV15 and TRBJ1-1 provide the parts outside the CDR3, is DAMVIQNPRYQVTQFGKPVTLSCSQTLNHNVMYWYQQKSSQAPKLLFHYYDKDFNNEADTPDNFQSRRPNTSFCFLDIRSPGLGDTAMYLCATSRERSMNTEAFFGQGTRLTVV.

This chain connects TRBV7-3 to TRBJ2-7; weak D call: TRBD2 (5 bases). CDR1 and CDR2 from the germline V gene are SGHTA and FQGTGA. Trimming cost V 6 bases and J 4 bases, with 16 bases left between them. The CDR3 is 14 amino acids. CDR3 sequence reads: CASSPCGLEYEQYF. The CDR3 region has the DNA TGTGCCAGCAGTCCTTGCGGACTTGAGTACGAGCAGTACTTC.

V gene TRBV30 combines with J gene TRBJ2-5; no reliable D call. Trimming removed 0 bases from V and 5 bases from J, with 10 bases in between. Germline V gene lookup returns CDR1 GTSNPN and CDR2 SVGIG (reference sequence). The CDR3 is 13 residues long. The DNA for the CDR3 is TGTGCCTGGAGTGTACCCAGCTTTGAGACCCAGTACTTC. Translating gives CAWSVPSFETQYF.

The sample holds many counts of this clonotype. V and J are TRBV29-1 and TRBJ1-1; tentative D call: TRBD1 (6 bases). Germline CDR1 SQVTM, CDR2 ANQGSEA. V was cut by 8 bases and J by 0 bases, with 13 bases left in between. This CDR3 spans 13 amino acids. The CDR3 region has the DNA TGCAGCTTCCGACAGGACTTGAACACTGAAGCTTTCTTT. Translated: CSFRQDLNTEAFF.

This clonotype was counted between two and nine times. CDR3 loop: CASSYDSSRAYGYTF. DNA of the CDR3: TGTGCCAGCAGCTATGACAGTTCGAGGGCATATGGCTACACCTTC. This rearrangement joins TRBV7-2 to TRBJ1-2, with a tentative D call TRBD1 (5 bases). V shed 4 bases and J shed 5 bases, with 17 bases lying between them. The length of the CDR3 is 15 residues. CDR1 is SGHTA, CDR2 FQGNSA, per germline.

The chain links TRBV10-3 to TRBJ2-7; D is uncertain. This CDR3 spans 13 amino acids. V lost 6 bases and J lost 0, with 9 bases in between. The germline gives CDR1 ENHRY, CDR2 SYGVKD. CDR3 loop: CAIRMESSYEQYF. The CDR3 nucleotides read TGTGCCATCAGGATGGAGAGCTCCTACGAGCAGTACTTC.

The chain joins TRBV20-1 to TRBJ2-7; 7 bases line up with TRBD2. The CDR3 contains 12 residues. Germline V gene lookup returns CDR1 DFQATT and CDR2 SNEGSKA (reference sequence). J gave up 3 bases and V 3 bases, and 2 bases lay outside the gene matches. The CDR3 reads CSASVAGYEQYF. Written as DNA, the CDR3 is TGCAGTGCTAGTGTAGCGGGCTACGAGCAGTACTTC.

This clonotype was seen a handful of times. The CDR3 loop is CASSPTKDTQYF. The CDR3 DNA sequence: TGTGCCAGCAGCCCCACGAAGGATACGCAGTATTTT. The V gene is TRBV7-9, the J gene TRBJ2-3; D unresolved. V gave up 5 bases and J gave up 6 bases, with 9 bases separating them. Germline V gene lookup returns CDR1 SEHNR and CDR2 FQNEAQ (reference sequence). The CDR3 runs 12 residues.

The sample holds many counts of this clonotype. The chain is built from TRBV14 and TRBJ1-2, with no clear D. The germline V and J ends were trimmed by 3 bases and 6 bases, with 17 bases remaining between them. The CDR3 extends over 15 amino acids. Germline V gene sequence: CDR1 SGHDN, CDR2 FVKESK. The CDR3 region is CASSHPDEVSDGYTF. CDR3 nucleotides: TGTGCCAGCAGCCACCCCGACGAGGTCTCGGATGGCTACACCTTC. The variable domain in full, with the rest retrieved from reference TRBV14 and TRBJ1-2, is EAGVTQFPSHSVIEKGQTVTLRCDPISGHDNLYWYRRVMGKEIKFLLHFVKESKQDESGMPNNRFLAERTGGTYSTLKVQPAELEDSGVYFCASSHPDEVSDGYTFGSGTRLTVV.

The chain uses TRBV12-3 or TRBV12-4 and TRBJ2-2; TRBD2 is a possible D gene (6 bases). There are 14 residues in the CDR3. Trimming stripped 5 bases from V and 3 bases from J, with 10 bases between. CDR3 nucleotides: TGTGCCAGCAGTCTGAGGGAGGACACCGGGGAGCTGTTTTTT. Residues: CASSLREDTGELFF.

The chain joins TRBV6-2 or TRBV6-3 to TRBJ2-7, with 7 bases identical to TRBD1. CDR1 and CDR2 from the germline V gene are MNHEY and SVGEGT. The CDR3 has 12 amino acids. With 7 bases clipped from V and 6 bases from J, the junction kept 6 bases outside the gene matches. This CDR3 is CASKYGQAEQYF. For the CDR3, the DNA is TGTGCCAGCAAATACGGACAGGCCGAGCAGTACTTC.

The chain uses TRBV7-9 and TRBJ1-6, with a weak D call TRBD1 (6 bases). Germline V lookup: CDR1 SEHNR, CDR2 FQNEAQ (reference sequence). V was cut by 7 bases and J by 9 bases, with 19 bases left in between. The CDR3 totals 15 residues. In DNA, the CDR3 is TGTGCCAGCACCTCCGGGGGGCCCGAGGGTTCACCCCTCCACTTT. This sequence encodes CASTSGGPEGSPLHF. The whole variable domain, remainder taken from reference TRBV7-9 and TRBJ1-6, is DTGVSQNPRHKITKRGQNVTFRCDPISEHNRLYWYRQTLGQGPEFLTYFQNEAQLEKSRLLSDRFSAERPKGSFSTLEIQRTEQGDSAMYLCASTSGGPEGSPLHFGNGTRLTVT.

This rearrangement joins TRBV10-3 to TRBJ2-5, with 11 nucleotides matching TRBD2. Germline CDR1 ENHRY, CDR2 SYGVKD. The CDR3 length is 16 residues. With 5 bases clipped from V and 1 base from J, the junction kept 6 bases outside the gene matches. The CDR3 reads CAISTTGLAGQETQYF. The CDR3 DNA reads TGTGCCATCAGTACCACTGGACTAGCGGGCCAAGAGACCCAGTACTTC.

The chain couples TRBV7-9 to TRBJ2-5; 9 nucleotides line up with TRBD1. With V trimmed by 5 bases and J by 5 bases, 15 bases remained unmatched. The CDR3 length is 17 residues. Germline CDR1 and CDR2: SEHNR and FQNEAQ (reference sequence). This CDR3 reads CASSPMIGQGIWETQYF. The DNA of the CDR3 is TGTGCCAGCAGCCCAATGATTGGACAGGGGATATGGGAGACCCAGTACTTC.

This clonotype was seen more than once but under ten times. This sequence may be a read error, since a much larger clone differs from it by one base. The chain joins TRBV29-1 to TRBJ1-2; D call uncertain. This CDR3 has 12 amino acids. Germline CDR1 reads SQVTM; CDR2 reads ANQGSEA. V lost 6 bases to trimming and J lost 4 bases, with 12 bases between them. The CDR3 here is CSVGLLSYGYTF. The CDR3 coding sequence is TGCAGCGTCGGACTACTGAGCTATGGCTACACCTTC.

Notes on this clonotype: A junction end diverges from the germline sequence, so it may reflect a read error. V usage is TRBV6-5 and J usage is TRBJ1-6, with TRBD1 matching over 7 bases. This CDR3 is built from 14 residues. The germline gives CDR1 MNHEY, CDR2 SVGAGI. The CDR3, as DNA: TGCGCCAGCAGGGGTGACAGGGATAATTCACCCCTCCACTTT. Translated: CASRGDRDNSPLHF.

The CDR3 reads CASSLLSGADTQYF. The CDR3 bases are TGTGCCAGCAGCTTATTGAGCGGGGCGGATACGCAGTATTTT. The chain joins TRBV7-3 to TRBJ2-3; 7 bases are a match to TRBD2. V lost 2 bases, J lost 6 bases, and 5 bases stayed unmatched. This CDR3 region has 14 residues. CDR1 is SGHTA and CDR2 is FQGTGA in the germline V gene.

This clonotype appeared many times. The genes are TRBV7-2 and TRBJ2-5; unclear D gene. Trimming removed 1 base at V and 5 bases at J, with 5 bases between. Germline lookup yields CDR1 SGHTA and CDR2 FQGNSA. The length of the CDR3 is 12 residues. Written as DNA, the CDR3 is TGTGCCAGCAGCTTAGTGTGGGAGACCCAGTACTTC. It yields the protein CASSLVWETQYF.